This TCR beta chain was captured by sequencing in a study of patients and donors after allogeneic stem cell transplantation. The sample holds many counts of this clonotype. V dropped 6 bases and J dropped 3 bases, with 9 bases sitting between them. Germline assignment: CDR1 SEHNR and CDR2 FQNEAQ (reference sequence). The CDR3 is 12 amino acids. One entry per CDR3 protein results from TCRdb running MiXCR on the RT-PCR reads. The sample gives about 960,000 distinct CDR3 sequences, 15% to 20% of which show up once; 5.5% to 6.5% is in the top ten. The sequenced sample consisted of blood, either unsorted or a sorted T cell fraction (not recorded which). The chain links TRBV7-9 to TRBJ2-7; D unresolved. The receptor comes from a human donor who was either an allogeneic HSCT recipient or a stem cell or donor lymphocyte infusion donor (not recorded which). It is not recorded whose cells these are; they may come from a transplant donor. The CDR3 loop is CASSPRLYEQYF. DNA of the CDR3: TGTGCCAGCAGTCCTAGGCTCTACGAGCAGTACTTC.